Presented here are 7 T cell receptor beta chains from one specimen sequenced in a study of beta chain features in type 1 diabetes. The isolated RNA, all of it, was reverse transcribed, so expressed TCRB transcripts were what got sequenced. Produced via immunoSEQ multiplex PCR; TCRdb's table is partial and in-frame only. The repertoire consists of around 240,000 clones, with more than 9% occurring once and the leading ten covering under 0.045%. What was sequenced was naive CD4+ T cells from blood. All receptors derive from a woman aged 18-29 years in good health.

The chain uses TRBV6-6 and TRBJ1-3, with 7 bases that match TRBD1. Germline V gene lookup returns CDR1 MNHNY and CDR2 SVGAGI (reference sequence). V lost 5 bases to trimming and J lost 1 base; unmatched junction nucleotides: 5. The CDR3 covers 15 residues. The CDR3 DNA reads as TGTGCCAGCAGTAGCAACAGGGGATCTGGAAACACCATATATTTT. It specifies CASSSNRGSGNTIYF.

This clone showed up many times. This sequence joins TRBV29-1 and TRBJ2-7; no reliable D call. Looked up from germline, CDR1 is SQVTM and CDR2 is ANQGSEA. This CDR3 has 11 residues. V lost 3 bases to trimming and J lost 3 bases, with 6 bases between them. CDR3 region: CSVEANYEQYF. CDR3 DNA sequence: TGCAGCGTTGAGGCCAACTACGAGCAGTACTTC.

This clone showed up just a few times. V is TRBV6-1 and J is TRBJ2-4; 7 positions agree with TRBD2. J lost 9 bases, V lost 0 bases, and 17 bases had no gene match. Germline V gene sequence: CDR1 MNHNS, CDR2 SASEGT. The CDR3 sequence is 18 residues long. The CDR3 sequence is CASSEAVGRGELRIIQYF. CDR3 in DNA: TGTGCCAGCAGTGAAGCGGTGGGGAGGGGAGAGCTTCGGATCATTCAGTACTTC.

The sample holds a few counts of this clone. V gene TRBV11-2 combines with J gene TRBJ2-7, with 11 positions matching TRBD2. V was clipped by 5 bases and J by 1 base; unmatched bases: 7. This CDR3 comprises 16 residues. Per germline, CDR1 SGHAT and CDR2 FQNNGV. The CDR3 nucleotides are TGTGCCAGCAGCATGGGACTAGCGGCAAGATCCTACGAGCAGTACTTC. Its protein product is CASSMGLAARSYEQYF. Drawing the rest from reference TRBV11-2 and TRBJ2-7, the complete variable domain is EAGVAQSPRYKIIEKRQSVAFWCNPISGHATLYWYQQILGQGPKLLIQFQNNGVVDDSQLPKDRFSAERLKGVDSTLKIQPAKLEDSAVYLCASSMGLAARSYEQYFGPGTRLTVT.

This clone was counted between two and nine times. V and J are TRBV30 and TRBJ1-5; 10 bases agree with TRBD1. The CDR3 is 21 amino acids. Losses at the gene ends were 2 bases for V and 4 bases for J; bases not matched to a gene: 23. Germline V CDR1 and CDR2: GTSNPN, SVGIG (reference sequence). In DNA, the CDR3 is TGTGCCTGGAGTCCAATGGCGAGCGGGACAGGGGTCAGATTGGAAAATCAGCCCCAGCATTTT. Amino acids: CAWSPMASGTGVRLENQPQHF.

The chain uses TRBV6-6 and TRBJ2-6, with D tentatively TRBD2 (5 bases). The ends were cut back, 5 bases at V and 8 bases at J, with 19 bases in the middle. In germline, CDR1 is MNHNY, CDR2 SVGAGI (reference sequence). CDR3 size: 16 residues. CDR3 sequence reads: CASSLRGQVGTNVLTF. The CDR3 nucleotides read TGTGCCAGCAGTCTCCGAGGGCAGGTGGGGACCAACGTCCTGACTTTC.

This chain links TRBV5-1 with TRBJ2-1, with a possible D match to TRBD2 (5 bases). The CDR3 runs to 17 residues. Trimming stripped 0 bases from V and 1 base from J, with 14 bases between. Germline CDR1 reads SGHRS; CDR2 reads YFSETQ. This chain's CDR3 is CASSLVRAGYSYNEQFF. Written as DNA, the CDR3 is TGCGCCAGCAGCTTGGTTCGTGCGGGCTATTCCTACAATGAGCAGTTCTTC.